This T cell receptor beta chain originates from a study of blood T cell repertoires in COVID-19. Study-wide background: The United States, Italy and Spain were the sources of the acute and convalescent COVID-19 samples. In each case, the material was cDNA or gDNA derived from T cells, B-cell-depleted T cells, or PBMCs.

This clone occurred once. In the original processing: Reference gene primer amplification gave nucleated cell count estimates. Only in-frame clones appear in the TCRdb table, and some are missing; sequencing was by immunoSEQ multiplex PCR. From that table come the V and J calls and clone size; the DNA was used to work out D and trimming. The data hold approximately 230,000 clones, with approximately 90% observed a single time. It was during active infection that Seattle patients were enrolled and then longitudinally followed. The CDR3 is 15 residues long. With 0 bases removed from V and 4 bases from J, the gap between germline ends came to 11 bases.

This clonotype was obtained from a woman between 25 and 40 years old with COVID-19, enrolled during active disease. The sequencing sample was made of peripheral blood. V is TRBV5-3 and J is TRBJ1-5; D unresolved. TRBV5-3 is classed as an ORF, of uncertain function. The CDR3 protein is CARSLVAGRNQPQHF. CDR3 coding DNA: TGTGCCAGAAGCTTGGTGGCAGGCCGTAATCAGCCCCAGCATTTT.